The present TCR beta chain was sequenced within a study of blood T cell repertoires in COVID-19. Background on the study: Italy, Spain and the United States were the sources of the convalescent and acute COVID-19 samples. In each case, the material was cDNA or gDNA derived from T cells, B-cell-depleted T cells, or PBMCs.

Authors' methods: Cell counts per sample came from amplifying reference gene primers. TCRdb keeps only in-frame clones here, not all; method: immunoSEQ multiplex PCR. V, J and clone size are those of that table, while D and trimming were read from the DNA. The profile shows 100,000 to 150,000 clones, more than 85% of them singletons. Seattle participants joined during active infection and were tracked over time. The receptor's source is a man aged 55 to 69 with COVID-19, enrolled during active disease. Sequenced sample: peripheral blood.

CDR3: CASSPPVGGNEKLFF. Written as DNA, the CDR3 is TGTGCCAGCTCACCACCGGTCGGGGGGAATGAAAAACTGTTTTTT. The genes are TRBV18 and TRBJ1-4; tentatively, D is TRBD1 (5 bases). CDR1 is KGHSH, CDR2 LQKENI, per germline. V lost 0 bases and J lost 5, with 10 bases in between. This CDR3 region has 15 residues.